The sequence of this TCR beta chain was determined in a study of cytomegalovirus exposure and HLA in healthy donors. The wider study: When 398 donors were genotyped, roughly 78% of them were found to fall in the Caucasian-associated ancestry cluster.

Note on this clone: Its antigen remains unknown.

The germline gives CDR1 MNHNY, CDR2 SVGAGI (reference sequence). Trimming took off 6 bases at V and 0 bases at J, with 6 bases between the two ends. The CDR3 covers 13 residues. Notes on the study in general: Overall, some 160 TCR beta chains were annotated as cytomegalovirus-associated.

In the PCR, 60 Vbeta and 13 Jbeta primers were used. Some clones are missing from TCRdb's copy, which holds only in-frame ones; the method was immunoSEQ multiplex PCR. Found here are about 160,000 clones, 70% to 85% of them singletons; the top ten hold 4.3%. Source material: PBMCs. The chain has TRBV6-6 and TRBJ1-5, with D perhaps TRBD1 (5 bases). The sequence derives from a man aged 35 to 55 in good health and CMV-seronegative. The CDR3 loop is CASRQVSNQPQHF. The CDR3 DNA reads TGTGCCAGCAGACAGGTTAGCAATCAGCCCCAGCATTTT.